The clone carrying this T cell receptor beta chain was counted a few times. Its specificity is not known. The data originate from a study of identical twins. Study-level findings and limits: Out-of-frame alpha sequences common to twins exhibited a surplus of low generation probability.

Germline V lookup: CDR1 SGHTA, CDR2 FQGNSA. CDR3 length: 15 residues. Trimming pared 6 bases from V and 4 bases from J, leaving 16 bases between. TCRdb called the 5' RACE reads again in MiXCR, with one record for every CDR3 protein. The sample holds fewer than 650,000 distinct CDR3 sequences; around 9.6% are singletons and the top ten take 2.5% to 3.5%. These same data were also listed under a study on yellow fever vaccine responses in identical twins.

Specimen: PBMCs. The sequence was collected from a woman aged 18-30 years in good health. V gene TRBV7-2 combines with J gene TRBJ1-5; perhaps TRBD1 as D (6 bases). The CDR3: CASSPGQPNNQPQHF. CDR3 sequence (DNA): TGTGCCAGCAGTCCCGGACAGCCAAATAATCAGCCCCAGCATTTT.